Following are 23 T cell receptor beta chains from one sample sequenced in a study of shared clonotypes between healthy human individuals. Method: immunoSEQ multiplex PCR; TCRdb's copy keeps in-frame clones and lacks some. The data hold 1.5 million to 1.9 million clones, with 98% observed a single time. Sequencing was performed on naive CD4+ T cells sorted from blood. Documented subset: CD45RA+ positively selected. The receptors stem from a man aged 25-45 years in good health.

CDR3 sequence: CASNDPGTEAFF. CDR3 nucleotides: TGTGCCAGCAACGATCCGGGGACTGAAGCTTTCTTT. The gene calls are TRBV2 and TRBJ1-1; D gene unclear. Trimming stripped 7 bases from V and 5 bases from J, with 11 bases between. This CDR3 has 12 residues. Germline-derived CDR1 and CDR2 are SNHLY and FYNNEI.

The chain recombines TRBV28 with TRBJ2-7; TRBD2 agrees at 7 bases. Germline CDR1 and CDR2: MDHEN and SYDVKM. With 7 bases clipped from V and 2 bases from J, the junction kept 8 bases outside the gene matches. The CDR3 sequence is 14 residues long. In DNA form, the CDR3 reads TGTGCCAGCACTAGCGGAGAAAGGACCTACGAGCAGTACTTC. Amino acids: CASTSGERTYEQYF.

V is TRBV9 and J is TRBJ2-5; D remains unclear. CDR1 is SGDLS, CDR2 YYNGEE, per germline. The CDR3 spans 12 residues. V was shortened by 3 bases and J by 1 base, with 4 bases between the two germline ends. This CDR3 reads CASSGIQETQYF. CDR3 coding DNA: TGTGCCAGCAGCGGCATCCAAGAGACCCAGTACTTC. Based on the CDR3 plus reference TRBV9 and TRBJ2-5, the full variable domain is DSGVTQTPKHLITATGQRVTLRCSPRSGDLSVYWYQQSLDQGLQFLIQYYNGEERAKGNILERFSAQQFPDLHSELNLSSLELGDSALYFCASSGIQETQYFGPGTRLLVL.

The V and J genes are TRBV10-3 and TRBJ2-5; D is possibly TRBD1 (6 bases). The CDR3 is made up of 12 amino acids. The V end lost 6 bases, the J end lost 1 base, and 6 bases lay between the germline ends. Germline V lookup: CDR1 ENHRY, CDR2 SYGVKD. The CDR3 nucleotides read TGTGCCATCAGACAGGGCCAAGAGACCCAGTACTTC. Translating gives CAIRQGQETQYF.

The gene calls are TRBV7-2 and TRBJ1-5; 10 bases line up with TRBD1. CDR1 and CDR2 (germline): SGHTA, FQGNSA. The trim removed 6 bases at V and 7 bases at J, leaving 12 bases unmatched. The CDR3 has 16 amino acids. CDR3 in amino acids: CASSSGTGVFGQPQHF. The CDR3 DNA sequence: TGTGCCAGCAGTTCCGGGACAGGGGTTTTCGGGCAGCCCCAGCATTTT.

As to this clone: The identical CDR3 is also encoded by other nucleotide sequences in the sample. CDR3 in amino acids: CASSLLGSGANVLTF. CDR3 bases: TGTGCCAGCAGCTTACTCGGGTCTGGGGCCAACGTCCTGACTTTC. The chain couples TRBV7-3 to TRBJ2-6; D remains unclear. Germline CDR1 is SGHTA and CDR2 is FQGTGA. CDR3 length: 15 residues. V was trimmed by 2 bases and J by 1 base, leaving 6 bases between them.

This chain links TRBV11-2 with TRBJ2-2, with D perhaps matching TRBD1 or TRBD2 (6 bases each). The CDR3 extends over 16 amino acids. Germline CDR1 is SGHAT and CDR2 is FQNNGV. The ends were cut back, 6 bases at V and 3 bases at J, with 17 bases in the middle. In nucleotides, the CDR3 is TGTGCCAGCAGGCTGAGGGGGGCGCGGGACACCGGGGAGCTGTTTTTT. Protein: CASRLRGARDTGELFF.

Written as DNA, the CDR3 is TGTGCCTGGAGTGTAAGTCGGCAGTATGAGCAGTTCTTC. Translation: CAWSVSRQYEQFF. V and J are TRBV30 and TRBJ2-1; D unclear. Per germline, CDR1 GTSNPN and CDR2 SVGIG (reference sequence). This CDR3 contains 13 residues. Trimming left V 0 bases short and J 8 bases short, with 11 bases between.

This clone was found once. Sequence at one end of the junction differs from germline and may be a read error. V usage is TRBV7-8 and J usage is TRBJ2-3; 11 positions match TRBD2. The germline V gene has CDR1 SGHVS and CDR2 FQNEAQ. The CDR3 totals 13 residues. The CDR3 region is CASSLAGGDTQYF. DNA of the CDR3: TGTGCCAGCAGCCTAGCGGGAGGTGATACGCAGTATTTT.

The CDR3 spells CASGLSGPDVTEAFF. In DNA form, the CDR3 reads TGTGCTAGTGGTTTGTCAGGACCCGACGTCACTGAAGCTTTCTTT. The J gene is TRBJ1-1, the V gene TRBV12-5; no definite D call. Trimming took off 2 bases at V and 4 bases at J, with 14 bases between the two ends. Germline V gene lookup returns CDR1 LGHNT and CDR2 FRNRAP. The CDR3 runs to 15 residues.

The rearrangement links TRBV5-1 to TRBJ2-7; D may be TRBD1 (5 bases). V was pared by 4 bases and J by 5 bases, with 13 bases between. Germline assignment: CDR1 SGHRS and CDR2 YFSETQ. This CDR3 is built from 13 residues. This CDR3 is CASSPPGYNEQYF. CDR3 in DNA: TGCGCCAGCAGCCCCCCAGGGTACAACGAGCAGTACTTC.

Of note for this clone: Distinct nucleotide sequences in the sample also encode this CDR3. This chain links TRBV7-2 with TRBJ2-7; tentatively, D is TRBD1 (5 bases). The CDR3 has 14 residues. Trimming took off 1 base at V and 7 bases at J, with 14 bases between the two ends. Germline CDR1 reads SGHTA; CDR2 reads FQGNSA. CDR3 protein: CASSLVGQGREQYF. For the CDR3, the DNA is TGTGCCAGCAGCTTAGTGGGCCAGGGTAGGGAGCAGTACTTC.

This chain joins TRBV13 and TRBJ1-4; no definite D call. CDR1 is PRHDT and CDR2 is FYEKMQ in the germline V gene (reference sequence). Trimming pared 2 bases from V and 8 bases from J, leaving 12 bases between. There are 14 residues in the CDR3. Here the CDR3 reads CASSLIRLWEKLFF. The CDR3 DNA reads TGTGCCAGCAGCTTAATACGCTTGTGGGAAAAACTGTTTTTT. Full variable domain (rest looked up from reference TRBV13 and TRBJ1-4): AAGVIQSPRHLIKEKRETATLKCYPIPRHDTVYWYQQGPGQDPQFLISFYEKMQSDKGSIPDRFSAQQFSDYHSELNMSSLELGDSALYFCASSLIRLWEKLFFGSGTQLSVL.

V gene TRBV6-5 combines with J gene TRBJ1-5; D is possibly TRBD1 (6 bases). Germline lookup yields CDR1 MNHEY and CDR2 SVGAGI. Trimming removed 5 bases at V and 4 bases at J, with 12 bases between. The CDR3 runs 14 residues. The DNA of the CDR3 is TGTGCCAGCAGTCGCGGGACATCGAATCAGCCCCAGCATTTT. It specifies CASSRGTSNQPQHF.

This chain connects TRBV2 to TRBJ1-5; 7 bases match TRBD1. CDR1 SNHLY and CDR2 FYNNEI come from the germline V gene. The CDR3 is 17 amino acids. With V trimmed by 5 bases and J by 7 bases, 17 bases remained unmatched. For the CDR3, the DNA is TGTGCCAGCAGTCCACCGGGACAGAGCCACTTACGGCAGCCCCAGCATTTT. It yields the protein CASSPPGQSHLRQPQHF.

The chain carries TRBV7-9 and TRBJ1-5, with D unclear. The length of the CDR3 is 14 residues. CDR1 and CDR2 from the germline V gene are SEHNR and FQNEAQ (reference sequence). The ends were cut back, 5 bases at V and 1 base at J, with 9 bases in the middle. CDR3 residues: CASSRDGSNQPQHF. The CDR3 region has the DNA TGTGCCAGCAGCCGCGACGGGAGCAATCAGCCCCAGCATTTT.

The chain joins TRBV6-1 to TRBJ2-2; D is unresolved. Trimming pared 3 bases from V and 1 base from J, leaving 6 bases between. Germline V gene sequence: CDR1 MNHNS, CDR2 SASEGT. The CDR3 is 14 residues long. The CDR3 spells CASSDGGNTGELFF. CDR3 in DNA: TGTGCCAGCAGTGACGGCGGGAACACCGGGGAGCTGTTTTTT.

This chain's CDR3 is CASSVLVANQETQYF. The DNA for the CDR3 is TGTGCCAGCAGCGTACTAGTGGCTAACCAAGAGACCCAGTACTTC. The rearrangement joins TRBV9 to TRBJ2-5, with D unclear. This CDR3 contains 15 residues. Germline V gene lookup returns CDR1 SGDLS and CDR2 YYNGEE. V lost 1 base and J lost 0, with 10 bases in between. The whole variable domain, remainder taken from reference TRBV9 and TRBJ2-5, is DSGVTQTPKHLITATGQRVTLRCSPRSGDLSVYWYQQSLDQGLQFLIQYYNGEERAKGNILERFSAQQFPDLHSELNLSSLELGDSALYFCASSVLVANQETQYFGPGTRLLVL.

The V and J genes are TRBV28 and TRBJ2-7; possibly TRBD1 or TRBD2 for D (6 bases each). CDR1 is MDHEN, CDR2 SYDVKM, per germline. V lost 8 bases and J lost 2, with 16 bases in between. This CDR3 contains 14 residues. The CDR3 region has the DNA TGTGCCAGCGTGGGGGCGGGGTTCCCCTACGAGCAGTACTTC. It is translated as CASVGAGFPYEQYF.

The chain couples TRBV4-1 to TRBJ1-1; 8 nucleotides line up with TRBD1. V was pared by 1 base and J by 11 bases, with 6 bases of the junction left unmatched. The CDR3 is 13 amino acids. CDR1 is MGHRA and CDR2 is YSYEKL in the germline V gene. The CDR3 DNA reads TGCGCCAGCAGCCAAGTTAGGACAGGGTATGCTTTCTTT. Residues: CASSQVRTGYAFF.

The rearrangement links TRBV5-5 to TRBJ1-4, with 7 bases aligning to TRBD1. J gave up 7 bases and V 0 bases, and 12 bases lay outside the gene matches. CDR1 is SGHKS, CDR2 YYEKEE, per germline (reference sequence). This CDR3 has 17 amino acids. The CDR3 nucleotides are TGTGCCAGCAGCTTGGTAGTCGGACAGGCTCGGGGTGAAAAACTGTTTTTT. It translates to CASSLVVGQARGEKLFF.

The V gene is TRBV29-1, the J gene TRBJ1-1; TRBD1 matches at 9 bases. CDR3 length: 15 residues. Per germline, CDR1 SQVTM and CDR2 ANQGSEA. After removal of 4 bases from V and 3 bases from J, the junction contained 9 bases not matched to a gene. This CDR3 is CSVGDRDLRYTEAFF. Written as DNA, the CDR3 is TGCAGCGTTGGGGACAGGGATTTAAGATACACTGAAGCTTTCTTT.

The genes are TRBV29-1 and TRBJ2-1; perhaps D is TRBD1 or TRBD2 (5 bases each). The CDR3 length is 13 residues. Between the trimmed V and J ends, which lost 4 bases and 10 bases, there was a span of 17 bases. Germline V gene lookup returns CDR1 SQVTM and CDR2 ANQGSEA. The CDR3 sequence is CSVARVYGGEQFF. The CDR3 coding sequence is TGCAGCGTTGCCAGGGTGTATGGCGGGGAGCAGTTCTTC.